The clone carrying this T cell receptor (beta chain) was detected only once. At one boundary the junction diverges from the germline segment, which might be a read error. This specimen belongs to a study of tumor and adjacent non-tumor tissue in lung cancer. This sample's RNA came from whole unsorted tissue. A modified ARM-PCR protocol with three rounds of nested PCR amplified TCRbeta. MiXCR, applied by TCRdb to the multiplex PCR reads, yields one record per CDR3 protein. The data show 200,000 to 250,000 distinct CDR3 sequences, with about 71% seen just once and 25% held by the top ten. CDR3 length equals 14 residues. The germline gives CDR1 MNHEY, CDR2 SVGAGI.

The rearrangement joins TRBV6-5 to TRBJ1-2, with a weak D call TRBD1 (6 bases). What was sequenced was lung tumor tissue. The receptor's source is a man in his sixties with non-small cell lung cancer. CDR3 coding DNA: TGTACCAGCAGTGAAACAGGGAGATGGAATGGCTACACCTTC. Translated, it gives CTSSETGRWNGYTF.